The T cell receptor beta chain described here comes from a study of blood T cells in healthy people across ages. The study recruited healthy Caucasian donors from Russia who were aged about 6 to 95. Peripheral blood from each donor was collected in a volume of 8.5 to 10 milliliters. Regarding the study as a whole: Percentage of naive T cells showed a strong correlation with TCR beta diversity.

About this clonotype: Antigen specificity is unknown.

Using a J-beta primer mix together with a sample-barcoded 5' primer, a second PCR was run for roughly 7 to 11 cycles. TCRdb called the 5' RACE reads again in MiXCR, with one record for every CDR3 protein. This table holds 1.5 million to 2 million distinct CDR3 sequences, around 48% found once. The CDR3 sequence is 12 residues long. The germline V and J ends were trimmed by 1 base and 10 bases, with 10 bases remaining between them. The germline gives CDR1 MGHRA, CDR2 YSYEKL. Material for sequencing was blood. The chain uses TRBV4-1 and TRBJ2-5; D perhaps matches TRBD2 (5 bases). This TCR derives from a woman aged 40 to 50 in good health. The CDR3 nucleotides read TGCGCCAGCAGCCAAGTTGGGAGTAACCAGTACTTC. It yields the protein CASSQVGSNQYF.